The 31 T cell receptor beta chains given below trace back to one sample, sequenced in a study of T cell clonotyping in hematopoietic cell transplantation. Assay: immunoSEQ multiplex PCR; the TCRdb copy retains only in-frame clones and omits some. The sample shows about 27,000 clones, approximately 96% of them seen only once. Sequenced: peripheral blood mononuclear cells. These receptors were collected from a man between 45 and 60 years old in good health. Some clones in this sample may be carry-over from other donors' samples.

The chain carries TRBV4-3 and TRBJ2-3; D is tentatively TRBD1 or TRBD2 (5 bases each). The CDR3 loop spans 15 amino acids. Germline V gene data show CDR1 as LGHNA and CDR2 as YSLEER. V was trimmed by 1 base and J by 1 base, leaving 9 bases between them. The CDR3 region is CASSQAGGRTDTQYF. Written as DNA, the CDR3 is TGCGCCAGCAGCCAAGCTGGGGGACGCACAGATACGCAGTATTTT.

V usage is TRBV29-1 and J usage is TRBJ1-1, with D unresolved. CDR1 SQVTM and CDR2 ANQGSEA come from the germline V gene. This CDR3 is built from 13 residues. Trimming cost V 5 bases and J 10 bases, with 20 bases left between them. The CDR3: CSVYNRPPMGAFF. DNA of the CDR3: TGCAGCGTTTATAACCGCCCCCCTATGGGAGCTTTCTTT.

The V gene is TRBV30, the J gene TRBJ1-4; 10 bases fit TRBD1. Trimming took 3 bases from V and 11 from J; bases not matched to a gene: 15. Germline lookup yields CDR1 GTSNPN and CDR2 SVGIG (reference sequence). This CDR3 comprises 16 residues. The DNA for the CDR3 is TGTGCCTGGAGCGGGACAGGGGATGTGTATTGGTCTAAACTGTTTTTT. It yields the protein CAWSGTGDVYWSKLFF.

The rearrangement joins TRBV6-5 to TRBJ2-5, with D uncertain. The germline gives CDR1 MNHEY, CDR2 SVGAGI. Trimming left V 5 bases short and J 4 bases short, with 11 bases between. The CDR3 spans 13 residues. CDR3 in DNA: TGTGCCAGCAGTCCCAAGTATGGAGAGACCCAGTACTTC. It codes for CASSPKYGETQYF.

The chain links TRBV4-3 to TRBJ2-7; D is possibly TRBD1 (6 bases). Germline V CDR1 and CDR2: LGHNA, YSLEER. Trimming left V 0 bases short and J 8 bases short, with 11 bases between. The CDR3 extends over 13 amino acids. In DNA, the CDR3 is TGCGCCAGCAGCCAAGATTTCACAGGGAAGCAGTACTTC. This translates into CASSQDFTGKQYF.

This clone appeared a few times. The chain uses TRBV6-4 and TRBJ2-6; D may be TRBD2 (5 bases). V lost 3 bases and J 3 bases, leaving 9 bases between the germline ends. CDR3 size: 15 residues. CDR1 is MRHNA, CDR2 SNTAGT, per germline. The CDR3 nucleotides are TGTGCCAGCAGTGAGGAACTAGATGGGGCCAACGTCCTGACTTTC. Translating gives CASSEELDGANVLTF.

The CDR3 nucleotides are TGTGCCAGCAGCTTACCCAACCGGGACTATGCTTTCTTT. Encoded protein: CASSLPNRDYAFF. The rearrangement joins TRBV7-2 to TRBJ1-1, with D perhaps matching TRBD1 (5 bases). The V gene's germline CDR1 is SGHTA and CDR2 FQGNSA. V gave up 2 bases and J gave up 11 bases, with 15 bases separating them. This CDR3 is 13 amino acids long. The complete variable domain, with remaining parts taken from reference TRBV7-2 and TRBJ1-1, reads GAGVSQSPSNKVTEKGKDVELRCDPISGHTALYWYRQSLGQGLEFLIYFQGNSAPDKSGLPSDRFSAERTGGSVSTLTIQRTQQEDSAVYLCASSLPNRDYAFFGQGTRLTVV.

DNA of the CDR3: TGCAGCGTTGAAGACCCGGGACAGGGGGCGGTCAATGAGCAGTTCTTC. This sequence encodes CSVEDPGQGAVNEQFF. The chain links TRBV29-1 to TRBJ2-1; 12 bases are a match to TRBD1. Trimming at V came to 0 bases and at J to 6 bases, leaving 6 bases not matched to a gene. This CDR3 contains 16 residues. CDR1 is SQVTM, CDR2 ANQGSEA, per germline.

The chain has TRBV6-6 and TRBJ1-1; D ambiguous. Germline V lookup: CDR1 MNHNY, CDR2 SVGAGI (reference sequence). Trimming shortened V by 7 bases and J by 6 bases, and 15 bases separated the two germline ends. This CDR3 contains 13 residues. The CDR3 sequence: CASTIWLGSEAFF. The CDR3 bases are TGTGCCAGCACCATATGGCTGGGGTCTGAAGCTTTCTTT.

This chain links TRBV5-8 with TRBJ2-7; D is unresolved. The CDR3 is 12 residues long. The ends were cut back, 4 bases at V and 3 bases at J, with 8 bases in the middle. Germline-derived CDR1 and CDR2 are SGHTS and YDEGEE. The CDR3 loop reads CASSVQRYEQYF. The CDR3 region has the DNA TGTGCCAGCAGCGTACAGCGCTACGAGCAGTACTTC.

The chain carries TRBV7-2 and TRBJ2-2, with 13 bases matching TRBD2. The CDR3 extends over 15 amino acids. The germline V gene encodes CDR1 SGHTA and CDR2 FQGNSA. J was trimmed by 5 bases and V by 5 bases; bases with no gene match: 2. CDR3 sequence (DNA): TGTGCCAGCAGCCAACTAGCGGGGGGGACCGGGGAGCTGTTTTTT. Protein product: CASSQLAGGTGELFF.

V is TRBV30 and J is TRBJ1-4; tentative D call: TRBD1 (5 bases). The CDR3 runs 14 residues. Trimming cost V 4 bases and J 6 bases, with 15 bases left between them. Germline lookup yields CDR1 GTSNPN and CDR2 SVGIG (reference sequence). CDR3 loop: CAWKPTGTHEKLFF. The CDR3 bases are TGTGCCTGGAAGCCCACCGGGACTCATGAAAAACTGTTTTTT.

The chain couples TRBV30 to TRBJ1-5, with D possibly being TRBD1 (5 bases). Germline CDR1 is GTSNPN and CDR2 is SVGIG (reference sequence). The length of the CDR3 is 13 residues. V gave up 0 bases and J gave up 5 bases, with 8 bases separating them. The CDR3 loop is CAWSVQGDQPQHF. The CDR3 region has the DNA TGTGCCTGGAGTGTCCAGGGAGATCAGCCCCAGCATTTT. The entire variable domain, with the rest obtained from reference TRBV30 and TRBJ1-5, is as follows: SQTIHQWPATLVQPVGSPLSLECTVEGTSNPNLYWYRQAAGRGLQLLFYSVGIGQISSEVPQNLSASRPQDRQFILSSKKLLLSDSGFYLCAWSVQGDQPQHFGDGTRLSIL.

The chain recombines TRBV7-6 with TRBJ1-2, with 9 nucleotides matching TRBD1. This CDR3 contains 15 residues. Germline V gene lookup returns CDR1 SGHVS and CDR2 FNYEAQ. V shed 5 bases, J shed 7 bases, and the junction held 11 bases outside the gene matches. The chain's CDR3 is CASSLKGQGLGGYTF. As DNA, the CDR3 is TGTGCCAGCAGCCTCAAGGGACAGGGATTAGGTGGCTACACCTTC.

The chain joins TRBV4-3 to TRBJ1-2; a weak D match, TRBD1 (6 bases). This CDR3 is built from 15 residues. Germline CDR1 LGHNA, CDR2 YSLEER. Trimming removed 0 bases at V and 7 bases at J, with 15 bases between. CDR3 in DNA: TGCGCCAGCAGCCAAGATGGGACAATCTCGAGTGGCTACACCTTC. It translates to CASSQDGTISSGYTF.

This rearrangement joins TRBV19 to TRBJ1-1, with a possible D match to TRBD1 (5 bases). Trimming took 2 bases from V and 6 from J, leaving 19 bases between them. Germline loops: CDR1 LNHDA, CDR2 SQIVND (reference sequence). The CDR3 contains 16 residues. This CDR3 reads CASSITGLPSGAEAFF. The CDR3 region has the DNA TGTGCCAGTAGTATAACGGGCCTCCCGTCGGGGGCTGAAGCTTTCTTT.

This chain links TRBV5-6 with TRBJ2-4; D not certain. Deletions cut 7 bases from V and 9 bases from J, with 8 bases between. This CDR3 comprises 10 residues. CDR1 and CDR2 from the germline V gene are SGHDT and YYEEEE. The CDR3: CASEESIQYF. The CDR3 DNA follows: TGTGCCAGCGAAGAGAGCATTCAGTACTTC.

In DNA, the CDR3 is TGTGCCAGCAGCAATGCGCCGCGGGCCATATATTTT. This translates into CASSNAPRAIYF. The V and J genes are TRBV7-9 and TRBJ1-3; D is uncertain. Looked up from germline, CDR1 is SEHNR and CDR2 is FQNEAQ (reference sequence). The CDR3 contains 12 residues. V lost 5 bases and J lost 11, with 13 bases in between.

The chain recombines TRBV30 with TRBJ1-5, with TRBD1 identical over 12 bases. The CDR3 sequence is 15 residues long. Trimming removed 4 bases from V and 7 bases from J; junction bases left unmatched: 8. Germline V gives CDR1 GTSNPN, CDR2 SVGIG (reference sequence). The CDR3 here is CAWTWDRGPGQPQHF. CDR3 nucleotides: TGTGCCTGGACCTGGGACAGGGGGCCAGGGCAGCCCCAGCATTTT.

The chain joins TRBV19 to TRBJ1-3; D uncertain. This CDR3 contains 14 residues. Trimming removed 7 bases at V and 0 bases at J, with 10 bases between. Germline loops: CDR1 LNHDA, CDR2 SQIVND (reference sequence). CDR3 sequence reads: CASTSAGSGNTIYF. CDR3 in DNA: TGTGCCAGTACTTCAGCCGGCTCTGGAAACACCATATATTTT.

This CDR3 reads CASRLLGGNTEAFF. The DNA of the CDR3 is TGTGCCAGCCGTCTATTGGGGGGAAACACTGAAGCTTTCTTT. The chain joins TRBV7-9 to TRBJ1-1, with D perhaps TRBD1 (5 bases). CDR1 is SEHNR and CDR2 is FQNEAQ in the germline V gene (reference sequence). V was cut by 8 bases and J by 2 bases, with 15 bases left in between. The CDR3 consists of 14 residues.

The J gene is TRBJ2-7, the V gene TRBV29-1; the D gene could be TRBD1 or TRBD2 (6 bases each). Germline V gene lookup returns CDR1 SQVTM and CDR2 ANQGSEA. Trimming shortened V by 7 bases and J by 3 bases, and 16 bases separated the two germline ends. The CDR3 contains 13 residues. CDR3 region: CSARWGANYEQYF. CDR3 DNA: TGCAGCGCCCGGTGGGGGGCAAACTACGAGCAGTACTTC.

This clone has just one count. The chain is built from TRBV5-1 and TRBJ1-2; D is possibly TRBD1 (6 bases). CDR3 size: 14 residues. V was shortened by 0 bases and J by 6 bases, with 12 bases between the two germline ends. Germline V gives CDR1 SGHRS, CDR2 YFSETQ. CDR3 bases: TGCGCCAGCAGCTTGGCCGCGGCAGGGGATGGCTACACCTTC. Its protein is CASSLAAAGDGYTF.

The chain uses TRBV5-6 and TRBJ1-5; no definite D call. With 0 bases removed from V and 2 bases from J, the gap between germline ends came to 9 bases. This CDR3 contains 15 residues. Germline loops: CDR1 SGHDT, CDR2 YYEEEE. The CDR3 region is CASSLGWGGNQPQHF. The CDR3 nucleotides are TGTGCCAGCAGCTTGGGCTGGGGAGGCAATCAGCCCCAGCATTTT. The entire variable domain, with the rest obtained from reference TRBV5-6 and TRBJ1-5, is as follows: DAGVTQSPTHLIKTRGQQVTLRCSPKSGHDTVSWYQQALGQGPQFIFQYYEEEERQRGNFPDRFSGHQFPNYSSELNVNALLLGDSALYLCASSLGWGGNQPQHFGDGTRLSIL.

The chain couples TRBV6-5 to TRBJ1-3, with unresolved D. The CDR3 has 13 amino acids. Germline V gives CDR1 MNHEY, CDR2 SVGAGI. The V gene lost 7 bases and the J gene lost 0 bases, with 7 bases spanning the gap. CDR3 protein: CASTSLSGNTIYF. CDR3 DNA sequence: TGTGCCAGCACCTCCCTCTCTGGAAACACCATATATTTT.

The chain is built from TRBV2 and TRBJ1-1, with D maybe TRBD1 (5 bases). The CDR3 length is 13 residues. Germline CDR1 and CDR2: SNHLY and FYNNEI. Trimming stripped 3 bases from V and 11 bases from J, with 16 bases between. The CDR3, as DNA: TGTGCCAGCAGTGAGCGGGAAACAGCAGGGGCTTTCTTT. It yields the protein CASSERETAGAFF.

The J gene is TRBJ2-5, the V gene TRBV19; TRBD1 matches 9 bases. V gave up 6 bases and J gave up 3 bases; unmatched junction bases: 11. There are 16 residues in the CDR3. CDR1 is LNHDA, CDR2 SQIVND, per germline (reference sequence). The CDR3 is CASRSPGTGSKETQYF. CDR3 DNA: TGTGCCAGTAGATCCCCCGGGACAGGGTCGAAAGAGACCCAGTACTTC.

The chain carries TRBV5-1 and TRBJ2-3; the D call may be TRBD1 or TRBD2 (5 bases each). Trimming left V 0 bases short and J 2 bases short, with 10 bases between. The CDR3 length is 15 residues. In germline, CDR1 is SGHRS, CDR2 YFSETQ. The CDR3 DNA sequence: TGCGCCAGCAGCTTGGGGTGGGGGTTCACAGATACGCAGTATTTT. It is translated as CASSLGWGFTDTQYF.

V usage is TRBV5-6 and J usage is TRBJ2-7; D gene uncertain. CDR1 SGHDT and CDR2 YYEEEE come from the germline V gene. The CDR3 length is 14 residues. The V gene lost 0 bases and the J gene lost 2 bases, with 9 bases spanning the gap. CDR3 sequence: CASSLGRIAYEQYF. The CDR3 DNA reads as TGTGCCAGCAGCTTGGGACGAATCGCCTACGAGCAGTACTTC.

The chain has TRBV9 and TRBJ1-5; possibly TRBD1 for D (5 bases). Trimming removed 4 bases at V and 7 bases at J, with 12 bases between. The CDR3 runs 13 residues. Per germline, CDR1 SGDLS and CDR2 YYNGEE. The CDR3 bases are TGTGCCAGCAGCCCACGAGGGGAACAGCCCCAGCATTTT. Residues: CASSPRGEQPQHF.

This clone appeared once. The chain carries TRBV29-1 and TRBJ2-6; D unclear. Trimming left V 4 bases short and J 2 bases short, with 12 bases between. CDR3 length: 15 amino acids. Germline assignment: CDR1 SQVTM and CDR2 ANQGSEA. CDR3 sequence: CSVAPVEAGANVLTF. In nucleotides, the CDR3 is TGCAGCGTTGCCCCCGTTGAGGCTGGGGCCAACGTCCTGACTTTC. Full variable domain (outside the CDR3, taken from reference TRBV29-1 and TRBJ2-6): SAVISQKPSRDICQRGTSLTIQCQVDSQVTMMFWYRQQPGQSLTLIATANQGSEATYESGFVIDKFPISRPNLTFSTLTVSNMSPEDSSIYLCSVAPVEAGANVLTFGAGSRLTVL.